These 18 T cell receptor beta chains originate from one sample sequenced in a study of radiotherapy plus CTLA-4 blockade in lung cancer. Assay used: immunoSEQ multiplex PCR; TCRdb lists only in-frame clones, some missing. The table lists some 50,000 clones, approximately 76% of them singletons. The sequencing here drew on peripheral blood, taken from a patient treated with radiotherapy plus ipilimumab. The receptor source for this set is a human donor with non-small cell lung cancer who had stable disease on radiotherapy plus ipilimumab.

This chain joins TRBV6-5 and TRBJ1-1; D gene unclear. Germline values: CDR1 MNHEY, CDR2 SVGAGI. Deletions cut 5 bases from V and 6 bases from J, with 16 bases between. This CDR3 has 14 amino acids. The CDR3 protein is CASSDLRAWAEAFF. The CDR3 DNA reads TGTGCCAGCAGTGATCTAAGAGCTTGGGCTGAAGCTTTCTTT.

The chain combines TRBV9 with TRBJ2-5, with 8 bases matching TRBD2. The CDR3 spans 16 residues. Trimming took 0 bases from V and 5 from J; bases not matched to a gene: 9. From germline, CDR1 is SGDLS and CDR2 YYNGEE. The CDR3 reads CASSVGGAGVRETQYF. In nucleotides, the CDR3 is TGTGCCAGCAGCGTAGGAGGAGCGGGGGTTCGGGAGACCCAGTACTTC. The full variable domain, with the rest looked up from reference TRBV9 and TRBJ2-5, is DSGVTQTPKHLITATGQRVTLRCSPRSGDLSVYWYQQSLDQGLQFLIQYYNGEERAKGNILERFSAQQFPDLHSELNLSSLELGDSALYFCASSVGGAGVRETQYFGPGTRLLVL.

V usage is TRBV5-3 and J usage is TRBJ2-5; D unresolved. TRBV5-3 is an ORF, with its function uncertain. Trimming removed 2 bases at V and 1 base at J, with 12 bases between. The CDR3 is 15 amino acids. The CDR3 reads CARSFVMWLQETQYF. The CDR3 coding sequence is TGTGCCAGAAGCTTCGTCATGTGGCTCCAAGAGACCCAGTACTTC.

This chain uses TRBV6-5 with TRBJ2-1, with a possible D match to TRBD2 (5 bases). Germline CDR1 and CDR2: MNHEY and SVGAGI. The CDR3 extends over 13 amino acids. Trimming took off 5 bases at V and 15 bases at J, with 20 bases between the two ends. DNA for the CDR3: TGTGCCAGCAGTCTCGGGGTTCGCTCGCCGGGGTTCTTC. Its protein product is CASSLGVRSPGFF.

The chain links TRBV30 to TRBJ1-2; D not resolved. CDR1 and CDR2 from the germline V gene are GTSNPN and SVGIG (reference sequence). This CDR3 spans 13 amino acids. V lost 0 bases to trimming and J lost 4 bases, with 9 bases between them. The CDR3 DNA follows: TGTGCCTGGAGTGTCACTCCCCTCTATGGCTACACCTTC. Encoded protein: CAWSVTPLYGYTF.

This clone was detected a few times. The CDR3 DNA follows: TGTGCCAGCAGCCCGGGACAGGGGGTCAACGAGCAGTACGTC. Its translation: CASSPGQGVNEQYV. The V and J genes are TRBV5-4 and TRBJ2-7, with TRBD1 matching 11 bases. The CDR3 is 14 amino acids. V lost 4 bases and J lost 5; bases outside the gene matches: 5. Germline V gene lookup returns CDR1 SGHNT and CDR2 YYREEE (reference sequence).

This chain joins TRBV5-1 and TRBJ1-1, with D tentatively TRBD1 (6 bases). V was shortened by 3 bases and J by 4 bases, with 13 bases between the two germline ends. The CDR3 contains 14 residues. CDR1 SGHRS and CDR2 YFSETQ come from the germline V gene. The CDR3 protein is CASSSLGGGTEAFF. The DNA for the CDR3 is TGCGCCAGCAGCTCCCTCGGAGGGGGCACTGAAGCTTTCTTT.

The sample holds one count of this clone. V usage is TRBV14 and J usage is TRBJ1-2; D not resolved. The CDR3 runs to 13 residues. V was pared by 3 bases and J by 0 bases, with 5 bases between. Germline V gene sequence: CDR1 SGHDN, CDR2 FVKESK. DNA of the CDR3: TGTGCCAGCAGCCATTCGGCTAACTATGGCTACACCTTC. Residues: CASSHSANYGYTF.

The table lists this clone with a count of one. V is TRBV5-1 and J is TRBJ1-1; 7 bases align to TRBD1. CDR3 length: 13 amino acids. Germline V gene data show CDR1 as SGHRS and CDR2 as YFSETQ. The junction had 5 bases not matched to a gene; V was cut back by 5 bases and J by 4 bases. This chain's CDR3 is CASRTGLGTEAFF. The CDR3 nucleotides read TGCGCCAGCAGGACAGGGTTGGGCACTGAAGCTTTCTTT.

This chain connects TRBV10-1 to TRBJ2-2, with TRBD1 matching 7 bases. With 8 bases clipped from V and 1 base from J, the junction kept 10 bases outside the gene matches. This CDR3 comprises 16 residues. Germline CDR1 WNHNN, CDR2 SYGVQD (reference sequence). The CDR3 region has the DNA TGCGCCAGCGACGACAGGGTTCATCTGAACACCGGGGAGCTGTTTTTT. Translated, it gives CASDDRVHLNTGELFF.

The chain is built from TRBV29-1 and TRBJ1-2, with D unclear. Germline CDR1 and CDR2: SQVTM and ANQGSEA. Trimming shortened V by 4 bases and J by 8 bases, and 2 bases separated the two germline ends. The CDR3 is 8 amino acids. In DNA, the CDR3 is TGCAGCGTTGGGGGCTACACCTTC. This gives the protein CSVGGYTF.

CDR3 sequence (DNA): TGCGCCAGCAGCTCCGGGACAGGGACTGGAAACACCATATATTTT. Translation: CASSSGTGTGNTIYF. The V and J genes are TRBV5-1 and TRBJ1-3, with 9 bases fitting TRBD1. This CDR3 is built from 15 residues. The junction had 3 bases not matched to a gene; V was cut back by 3 bases and J by 2 bases. Germline CDR1 and CDR2: SGHRS and YFSETQ.

The chain employs TRBV4-3 and TRBJ1-5, with 9 positions matching TRBD1. The CDR3 totals 17 residues. Trimming took 0 bases from V and 2 from J; bases not matched to a gene: 5. Germline V CDR1 and CDR2: LGHNA, YSLEER. CDR3 protein: CASSQENRDRGNQPQHF. In DNA, the CDR3 is TGCGCCAGCAGCCAAGAGAATAGGGACAGGGGCAATCAGCCCCAGCATTTT.

The chain joins TRBV5-6 to TRBJ2-3; the match to TRBD1 covers 8 bases. Germline CDR1 SGHDT, CDR2 YYEEEE. With V trimmed by 3 bases and J by 2 bases, 8 bases remained unmatched. This CDR3 is 16 amino acids long. CDR3 nucleotides: TGTGCCAGCAGCTCCCGCGACAGGGGTTTCACAGATACGCAGTATTTT. It yields the protein CASSSRDRGFTDTQYF.

The chain is built from TRBV7-9 and TRBJ2-2; D remains ambiguous. The V end lost 2 bases, the J end lost 6 bases, and 16 bases lay between the germline ends. CDR3 size: 16 residues. The germline gives CDR1 SEHNR, CDR2 FQNEAQ (reference sequence). CDR3 region: CASSLSPLRVPGELFF. The CDR3, as DNA: TGTGCCAGCAGCTTATCCCCGTTACGTGTCCCCGGGGAGCTGTTTTTT.

This chain links TRBV5-8 with TRBJ1-3; D is undetermined. This CDR3 spans 15 amino acids. Germline V CDR1 and CDR2: SGHTS, YDEGEE. V dropped 6 bases and J dropped 4 bases, with 17 bases sitting between them. The CDR3 reads CASTPAGEAGNTIYF. CDR3 coding DNA: TGTGCCAGCACCCCCGCTGGGGAAGCGGGAAACACCATATATTTT.

This chain uses TRBV27 with TRBJ2-7; 7 bases agree with TRBD1. Germline-derived CDR1 and CDR2 are MNHEY and SMNVEV (reference sequence). After removal of 5 bases from V and 5 bases from J, the junction contained 9 bases not matched to a gene. CDR3 length equals 14 residues. CDR3 nucleotides: TGTGCCAGCAGTCGCGGACAGGTCGGCCACGAGCAGTACGTC. Protein sequence: CASSRGQVGHEQYV.

The CDR3 is CASSTSSYEQYF. As DNA, the CDR3 is TGTGCCAGCAGCACATCTAGTTACGAGCAGTACTTC. The genes are TRBV5-6 and TRBJ2-7; D not resolved. CDR3 length equals 12 residues. Trimming removed 4 bases from V and 4 bases from J, with 9 bases in between. The germline V gene encodes CDR1 SGHDT and CDR2 YYEEEE.